Presented here are 8 T cell receptor beta chains from one specimen sequenced in a study of blood T cell repertoires in COVID-19. The method was immunoSEQ multiplex PCR; TCRdb's version includes in-frame clones alone and lacks a portion of them. The data hold approximately 240,000 clones, with roughly 82% observed a single time. The sample taken for sequencing was peripheral blood. The source of these receptors is a woman at least 80 years old with active or convalescent COVID-19.

The genes are TRBV18 and TRBJ1-6; possibly TRBD1 for D (6 bases). V lost 3 bases to trimming and J lost 5 bases, with 8 bases between them. Germline V gene lookup returns CDR1 KGHSH and CDR2 LQKENI. This CDR3 is 14 amino acids long. The CDR3 loop reads CASSPRQDNSPLHF. In DNA, the CDR3 is TGTGCCAGCTCACCCCGACAGGATAATTCACCCCTCCACTTT. Together with reference TRBV18 and TRBJ1-6, the CDR3 gives the full variable domain: NAGVMQNPRHLVRRRGQEARLRCSPMKGHSHVYWYRQLPEEGLKFMVYLQKENIIDESGMPKERFSAEFPKEGPSILRIQQVVRGDSAAYFCASSPRQDNSPLHFGNGTRLTVT.

The chain is built from TRBV11-2 and TRBJ2-1; D not resolved. Per the germline V gene, CDR1 is SGHAT and CDR2 is FQNNGV. V lost 6 bases, J lost 9 bases, and 9 bases lay in between. CDR3 length: 11 residues. As DNA, the CDR3 is TGTGCCAGCAGTAACCGCGGTGAGCAGTTCTTC. Translation: CASSNRGEQFF. The whole variable domain, filled in from reference TRBV11-2 and TRBJ2-1, reads EAGVAQSPRYKIIEKRQSVAFWCNPISGHATLYWYQQILGQGPKLLIQFQNNGVVDDSQLPKDRFSAERLKGVDSTLKIQPAKLEDSAVYLCASSNRGEQFFGPGTRLTVL.

V and J are TRBV7-9 and TRBJ1-1; D gene ambiguous. This CDR3 is 13 amino acids long. Trimming pared 5 bases from V and 4 bases from J, leaving 11 bases between. Germline V gene lookup returns CDR1 SEHNR and CDR2 FQNEAQ (reference sequence). The CDR3 nucleotides are TGTGCCAGCAGCCAAAACTCGGGCACTGAAGCTTTCTTT. Translation gives CASSQNSGTEAFF.

The rearrangement links TRBV20-1 to TRBJ1-1; D is ambiguous. Germline assignment: CDR1 DFQATT and CDR2 SNEGSKA (reference sequence). V lost 2 bases and J lost 5, with 6 bases in between. CDR3 length equals 11 residues. The CDR3 protein is CSARLQTEAFF. CDR3 in DNA: TGCAGTGCTAGATTGCAGACTGAAGCTTTCTTT.

This chain connects TRBV6-1 to TRBJ1-4; D is perhaps TRBD1 (5 bases). The V end was cut by 2 bases, the J end by 8 bases, with 12 bases between. The length of the CDR3 is 14 residues. CDR1 is MNHNS, CDR2 SASEGT, per germline. The CDR3 DNA follows: TGTGCCAGCAGTGAATGGGGAGGGGCCGAAAAACTGTTTTTT. This translates into CASSEWGGAEKLFF.

This clone appeared a few times. The chain couples TRBV5-1 to TRBJ1-6; 9 nucleotides match TRBD1. CDR1 SGHRS and CDR2 YFSETQ come from the germline V gene. This CDR3 comprises 14 residues. The junction had 5 bases not matched to a gene; V was cut back by 4 bases and J by 9 bases. The CDR3 protein is CASSPGQGISPLHF. DNA of the CDR3: TGCGCCAGCAGCCCGGGACAGGGCATTTCACCCCTCCACTTT.

The genes are TRBV28 and TRBJ1-2; weak D call: TRBD1 (5 bases). The CDR3 has 15 residues. Trimming took off 4 bases at V and 7 bases at J, with 19 bases between the two ends. CDR1 and CDR2 from the germline V gene are MDHEN and SYDVKM. CDR3 region: CASSYPGRTGGGYTF. DNA of the CDR3: TGTGCCAGCAGTTACCCCGGGCGGACCGGGGGTGGCTACACCTTC.

This chain joins TRBV2 and TRBJ1-2, with 7 bases aligning to TRBD1. J gave up 13 bases and V 7 bases, and 9 bases lay outside the gene matches. Looked up from germline, CDR1 is SNHLY and CDR2 is FYNNEI. This CDR3 comprises 11 residues. In DNA form, the CDR3 reads TGTGCCAGCAAACAGGGGTACGGAGGCACCTTC. Its translation: CASKQGYGGTF.